A single sample is the source of the 32 T cell receptor beta chains below, sequenced in a study of neurological immune-mediated disorders. Time point described: longitudinal time-point 1 (baseline). TCRdb reprocessed the 5' RACE reads via MiXCR and lists one record per CDR3 protein. The repertoire consists of about 57,000 distinct CDR3 sequences, with around 10% occurring once and the leading ten covering 6.5% to 8.5%. The sequenced material came from PBMCs. These receptors originate from a male donor with HTLV-1-associated myelopathy (HAM/TSP).

The chain couples TRBV5-1 to TRBJ2-2; 8 bases are shared with TRBD2. CDR1 and CDR2 (germline): SGHRS, YFSETQ. CDR3 size: 14 residues. After removal of 6 bases from V and 8 bases from J, the junction contained 9 bases not matched to a gene. DNA for the CDR3: TGCGCCAGCAACCAGCGGGGGCCCACTGGGGAGCTGTTTTTT. It translates to CASNQRGPTGELFF.

This clonotype was recorded at least ten times. The chain is built from TRBV6-5 and TRBJ2-7; 7 positions match TRBD1. In germline, CDR1 is MNHEY, CDR2 SVGAGI. The CDR3 loop spans 15 amino acids. Trimming took 4 bases from V and 3 from J; bases not matched to a gene: 9. In DNA, the CDR3 is TGTGCCAGCAGTTGGGGGCAGGGGGTAGGCTACGAGCAGTACTTC. Residues: CASSWGQGVGYEQYF.

This clonotype was counted ten times or more. This chain uses TRBV28 with TRBJ2-7; D may be TRBD1 or TRBD2 (5 bases each). The CDR3 length is 15 residues. Trimming removed 8 bases at V and 0 bases at J, with 17 bases between. CDR1 and CDR2 (germline): MDHEN, SYDVKM. The CDR3 DNA sequence: TGTGCCAGCGCAAGCCGAGGGGACGTCTCCTACGAGCAGTACTTC. Protein product: CASASRGDVSYEQYF.

There are many counts of this clonotype. The chain employs TRBV7-9 and TRBJ2-7; D perhaps matches TRBD2 (6 bases). CDR1 is SEHNR and CDR2 is FQNEAQ in the germline V gene (reference sequence). This CDR3 is 14 amino acids long. Trimming removed 8 bases from V and 0 bases from J, with 14 bases in between. The chain's CDR3 is CASGGAISSYEQYF. As DNA, the CDR3 is TGTGCCAGCGGAGGGGCCATCAGCTCCTACGAGCAGTACTTC.

This clonotype has at least ten counts. The chain carries TRBV20-1 and TRBJ1-3; D remains ambiguous. Germline values: CDR1 DFQATT, CDR2 SNEGSKA (reference sequence). The CDR3 is made up of 14 amino acids. V dropped 5 bases and J dropped 4 bases, with 15 bases sitting between them. This CDR3 is CSAARTSGGNTIYF. CDR3 sequence (DNA): TGCAGTGCTGCGAGGACCTCGGGGGGAAACACCATATATTTT.

This clonotype was recorded many times. V and J are TRBV20-1 and TRBJ1-1; 7 bases fit TRBD1. V trimming: 5 bases; J trimming: 6 bases; junction bases outside the gene matches: 9. The CDR3 runs to 13 residues. The germline V gene encodes CDR1 DFQATT and CDR2 SNEGSKA (reference sequence). The CDR3 DNA reads as TGCAGTGCTTATCAGGGGGGGGTCCCTGAAGCTTTCTTT. It translates to CSAYQGGVPEAFF.

This clonotype was observed many times. The CDR3 nucleotides are TGTGCCAGCATCCGAGACATAGCGGGGGTGGAGACCCAGTACTTC. This codes for CASIRDIAGVETQYF. The rearrangement joins TRBV2 to TRBJ2-5, with 9 nucleotides matching TRBD2. Per the germline V gene, CDR1 is SNHLY and CDR2 is FYNNEI. V trimming: 7 bases; J trimming: 5 bases; junction bases outside the gene matches: 11. The length of the CDR3 is 15 residues.

This clonotype came up many times. CDR3 sequence (DNA): TGCGCCAGCAGCCCCTCCTCCTACGACAGGGCCCTCAACGAGCAGTACTTC. It yields the protein CASSPSSYDRALNEQYF. The chain uses TRBV5-1 and TRBJ2-7, with 7 nucleotides matching TRBD1. V was clipped by 4 bases and J by 5 bases; unmatched bases: 18. The CDR3 runs to 17 residues. CDR1 and CDR2 from the germline V gene are SGHRS and YFSETQ.

This clonotype has a count of ten or more. The genes are TRBV12-3 or TRBV12-4 and TRBJ2-1; 10 nucleotides line up with TRBD2. The CDR3 has 15 amino acids. Trimming took 5 bases from V and 7 from J; bases not matched to a gene: 8. Written as DNA, the CDR3 is TGTGCCAGCAGTCAAAGCGGGGGGGCCCGGAATGAGCAGTTCTTC. Translating it yields CASSQSGGARNEQFF.

This clonotype was recorded at least ten times. The V gene is TRBV29-1, the J gene TRBJ2-5, with 10 bases identical to TRBD1. Losses at the gene ends were 7 bases for V and 4 bases for J; bases not matched to a gene: 6. The CDR3 loop spans 13 amino acids. Germline CDR1 is SQVTM and CDR2 is ANQGSEA. This CDR3 is CSARQGAGETQYF. The DNA for the CDR3 is TGCAGCGCTAGACAGGGGGCGGGAGAGACCCAGTACTTC.

The sample holds many counts of this clonotype. V and J are TRBV28 and TRBJ1-1; D unresolved. V gave up 3 bases and J gave up 5 bases, with 10 bases separating them. Germline V gene sequence: CDR1 MDHEN, CDR2 SYDVKM. The CDR3 sequence is 13 residues long. CDR3 sequence: CASSFMVRTEAFF. DNA of the CDR3: TGTGCCAGCAGTTTCATGGTGCGTACTGAAGCTTTCTTT.

V gene TRBV29-1 combines with J gene TRBJ2-7, with D possibly being TRBD1 (8 bases). The CDR3 totals 14 residues. Germline loops: CDR1 SQVTM, CDR2 ANQGSEA. V was clipped by 4 bases and J by 3 bases, with 16 bases between them. The CDR3 loop reads CSVGGQGGNYEQYF. CDR3 nucleotides: TGCAGCGTTGGTGGACAGGGAGGGAACTACGAGCAGTACTTC.

This clonotype was observed many times. This chain links TRBV5-1 with TRBJ2-3; D is unclear. V lost 2 bases, J lost 4 bases, and 11 bases lay in between. CDR1 SGHRS and CDR2 YFSETQ come from the germline V gene. CDR3 length equals 14 residues. CDR3 region: CASSLSPGADTQYF. The CDR3 bases are TGCGCCAGCAGCTTAAGCCCGGGTGCAGATACGCAGTATTTT.

This clonotype was picked up many times. CDR3 sequence reads: CASSYSSRLGTEAFF. CDR3 DNA sequence: TGTGCCAGCAGTTACTCGAGTAGGTTGGGCACTGAAGCTTTCTTT. The rearrangement uses TRBV6-2 or TRBV6-3 and TRBJ1-1; D not resolved. The CDR3 is 15 amino acids. CDR1 MNHEY and CDR2 SVGEGT come from the germline V gene. The V end lost 0 bases, the J end lost 4 bases, and 12 bases lay between the germline ends.

This clonotype was counted ten times or more. The chain has TRBV7-2 and TRBJ1-6; D remains unclear. This CDR3 is 16 amino acids long. The germline V and J ends were trimmed by 1 base and 9 bases, with 16 bases remaining between them. Germline V gives CDR1 SGHTA, CDR2 FQGNSA. CDR3: CASSLVNNPPLSPLHF. The CDR3 DNA reads as TGTGCCAGCAGCTTAGTCAACAACCCCCCTCTTTCACCCCTCCACTTT.

The chain recombines TRBV11-2 with TRBJ1-1; no reliable D call. Germline values: CDR1 SGHAT, CDR2 FQNNGV. The CDR3 consists of 15 residues. Deletions cut 0 bases from V and 1 base from J, with 9 bases between. The CDR3 DNA sequence: TGTGCCAGCAGCTTAGATTCGGCAGGGAACACTGAAGCTTTCTTT. It translates to CASSLDSAGNTEAFF.

This clonotype was recorded at least ten times. V and J are TRBV20-1 and TRBJ1-4; D gene unclear. CDR3 size: 12 residues. V was cut by 3 bases and J by 7 bases, with 9 bases left in between. CDR1 and CDR2 from the germline V gene are DFQATT and SNEGSKA (reference sequence). The CDR3 DNA reads TGCAGTGCTAGGGTAAAAGGTGAAAAACTGTTTTTT. This gives the protein CSARVKGEKLFF.

This clonotype was seen repeatedly, ten times or more. The V and J genes are TRBV5-1 and TRBJ1-6, with a weak D call TRBD1 (5 bases). Between the trimmed V and J ends, which lost 0 bases and 6 bases, there was a span of 13 bases. The germline V gene has CDR1 SGHRS and CDR2 YFSETQ. There are 16 residues in the CDR3. CDR3 sequence: CASSLVGGIPNSPLHF. CDR3 DNA sequence: TGCGCCAGCAGCTTGGTGGGGGGAATTCCTAATTCACCCCTCCACTTT.

This clonotype has a count of ten or more. J is TRBJ2-3 and V is TRBV6-5; the match to TRBD2 covers 12 bases. The CDR3 consists of 17 residues. V gave up 4 bases and J gave up 2 bases; unmatched junction bases: 7. The germline V gene encodes CDR1 MNHEY and CDR2 SVGAGI. In DNA, the CDR3 is TGTGCCAGCAGTTGGTCACTAGCGGGGGGTTCCACAGATACGCAGTATTTT. Its protein is CASSWSLAGGSTDTQYF.

This clonotype has ten or more counts. The V gene is TRBV5-1, the J gene TRBJ1-5; no clear D. CDR1 and CDR2 (germline): SGHRS, YFSETQ. V lost 0 bases to trimming and J lost 1 base, with 11 bases between them. The length of the CDR3 is 16 residues. CDR3 region: CASSLGSLGSNQPQHF. As DNA, the CDR3 is TGCGCCAGCAGCTTGGGATCCCTCGGGAGCAATCAGCCCCAGCATTTT.

The chain is built from TRBV6-2 or TRBV6-3 and TRBJ1-1; TRBD1 matches at 8 bases. Trimming at V came to 2 bases and at J to 0 bases, leaving 2 bases not matched to a gene. CDR1 is MNHEY and CDR2 is SVGEGT in the germline V gene. The CDR3 sequence is 15 residues long. CDR3 nucleotide sequence: TGTGCCAGCAGTTACCGGACAGGGATGAACACTGAAGCTTTCTTT. Amino acid sequence: CASSYRTGMNTEAFF.

This clonotype came up many times. The chain employs TRBV10-3 and TRBJ2-3; 7 bases map to TRBD1. In germline, CDR1 is ENHRY, CDR2 SYGVKD. V was pared by 7 bases and J by 3 bases, with 4 bases of the junction left unmatched. There are 13 residues in the CDR3. CDR3 bases: TGTGCCATCAAGGGGGCCAGGACAGATACGCAGTATTTT. It yields the protein CAIKGARTDTQYF.

This clonotype was found a few times. The gene calls are TRBV19 and TRBJ2-2; a weak D match, TRBD1 (5 bases). Trimming cost V 5 bases and J 0 bases, with 13 bases left between them. Germline CDR1 is LNHDA and CDR2 is SQIVND (reference sequence). There are 16 residues in the CDR3. The CDR3 DNA reads as TGTGCCAGTAGTCCCGTGGGCAGGGCGAACACCGGGGAGCTGTTTTTT. Amino acids: CASSPVGRANTGELFF.

This clonotype was recorded at least ten times. This chain connects TRBV20-1 to TRBJ1-1; D remains unclear. V was cut by 1 base and J by 0 bases, with 15 bases left in between. CDR3 length: 16 residues. Per germline, CDR1 DFQATT and CDR2 SNEGSKA (reference sequence). The CDR3 region is CSARVGGFRMNTEAFF. As DNA, the CDR3 is TGCAGTGCTAGAGTAGGAGGGTTCAGAATGAACACTGAAGCTTTCTTT.

This clonotype was counted many times. The gene calls are TRBV5-1 and TRBJ1-1; possible D gene TRBD1, 5 bases. Germline CDR1 reads SGHRS; CDR2 reads YFSETQ. The V end lost 0 bases, the J end lost 1 base, and 10 bases lay between the germline ends. CDR3 length equals 15 residues. CDR3 bases: TGCGCCAGCAGCTTGGTCCGGGACCAGAACACTGAAGCTTTCTTT. Protein product: CASSLVRDQNTEAFF.

Many counts were recorded for this clonotype. The genes are TRBV20-1 and TRBJ1-2, with D possibly being TRBD1 (6 bases). The V end was cut by 5 bases, the J end by 6 bases, with 22 bases between. Germline V CDR1 and CDR2: DFQATT, SNEGSKA (reference sequence). The length of the CDR3 is 15 residues. Here the CDR3 reads CSAGTQGIGEDGYTF. In DNA, the CDR3 is TGCAGTGCTGGGACACAGGGTATAGGGGAGGATGGCTACACCTTC.

This clonotype was recorded at least ten times. The chain carries TRBV20-1 and TRBJ1-5, with D perhaps TRBD1 (6 bases). The CDR3 has 15 residues. CDR1 and CDR2 (germline): DFQATT, SNEGSKA (reference sequence). Trimming removed 6 bases at V and 5 bases at J, with 20 bases between. CDR3 in DNA: TGCAGTGCACCCGAACCAAGTGGGGGGCATCAGCCCCAGCATTTT. This sequence encodes CSAPEPSGGHQPQHF.

This clonotype was seen repeatedly, ten times or more. V is TRBV5-5 and J is TRBJ1-5, with 9 bases lining up with TRBD1. The CDR3 has 15 amino acids. Germline loops: CDR1 SGHKS, CDR2 YYEKEE (reference sequence). With 4 bases clipped from V and 3 bases from J, the junction kept 5 bases outside the gene matches. DNA for the CDR3: TGTGCCAGCAGCGACGGGACAGGGTCCAATCAGCCCCAGCATTTT. Its protein is CASSDGTGSNQPQHF.

This clonotype was seen repeatedly, ten times or more. This chain connects TRBV4-2 to TRBJ2-3; TRBD2 matches at 12 bases. Per the germline V gene, CDR1 is LGHNA and CDR2 is YNFKEQ. This CDR3 contains 17 residues. Trimming removed 0 bases from V and 0 bases from J; junction bases left unmatched: 1. The CDR3: CASSQDGLAGSTDTQYF. The CDR3 region has the DNA TGTGCCAGCAGCCAAGATGGACTAGCGGGAAGCACAGATACGCAGTATTTT.

This clonotype was recorded at least ten times. The V call is TRBV7-9, the J call TRBJ2-4; TRBD1 might be the D (6 bases). CDR3 length: 15 amino acids. Deletions cut 2 bases from V and 5 bases from J, with 13 bases between. Germline values: CDR1 SEHNR, CDR2 FQNEAQ (reference sequence). Written as DNA, the CDR3 is TGTGCCAGCAGCTTAAGTGCGGCAGGGGAAAACATTCAGTACTTC. The encoded protein is CASSLSAAGENIQYF.

This clonotype showed up many times. The chain has TRBV4-3 and TRBJ2-7; D gene uncertain. Trimming shortened V by 1 base and J by 4 bases, and 17 bases separated the two germline ends. The V gene's germline CDR1 is LGHNA and CDR2 YSLEER. There are 16 residues in the CDR3. The DNA of the CDR3 is TGCGCCAGCAGCCAAGGGTGGGTAGGGCTGGGGTACGAGCAGTACTTC. Translation gives CASSQGWVGLGYEQYF.

This clonotype was found many times. The CDR3 protein is CASSQARDTPQHF. CDR3 coding DNA: TGCGCCAGCAGCCAGGCCCGGGACACTCCCCAGCATTTT. The chain carries TRBV4-3 and TRBJ1-5; D is perhaps TRBD1 (6 bases). The CDR3 runs to 13 residues. Trimming took 3 bases from V and 10 from J, leaving 13 bases between them. Germline CDR1 reads LGHNA; CDR2 reads YSLEER.